A selection of T cell receptor beta chains follows, all from one sample in a study of radiation and T cells in renal cell carcinoma. Here immunoSEQ multiplex PCR was the method, and the copy in TCRdb shows in-frame clones only, minus some. The table includes 130,000 or so clones, 70% to 90% detected once. This specimen consisted of blood, obtained from a patient whose treatment included radiotherapy and nephrectomy. The receptor source for this set is a woman in her 50s with renal cell carcinoma. The CDR3 runs from the conserved cysteine through the conserved F or W. The order of the fields is clone size, D gene, J gene, V gene, CDR3 DNA, CDR3 protein. D genes are given only for firm matches. For some rows the clone size is stated as once, few or many, or as a class when expanded; others skip it.

>NA|NA|TRBJ1-5|TRBV5-8
TGTGCCAGCAGCTTAGACGGCTATCAGCCCCAGCATTTT
CASSLDGYQPQHF
>NA|TRBD2|TRBJ2-5|TRBV9
TGTGCCAGCAGCCAGGGGGTAGCGGGGGGCGAGACCCAGTACTTC
CASSQGVAGGETQYF
>once|NA|TRBJ2-1|TRBV28
TGTGCCAGCAGTCATCACAATGAGCAGTTCTTC
CASSHHNEQFF
>NA|TRBD1|TRBJ2-5|TRBV6-8
TGTGCCAGCAGTTGGGGACAGCAAGAGACCCAGTACTTC
CASSWGQQETQYF
>NA|TRBD1|TRBJ2-7|TRBV5-1
TGCGCCAGCAGCTGGACAGGGGGTCCCTACGAGCAGTACTTC
CASSWTGGPYEQYF
>NA|NA|TRBJ1-2|TRBV5-4
TGTGCCAGCAGCCAAAGAATGGAGGGGATGAGGTATGGCTACACCTTC
CASSQRMEGMRYGYTF
>NA|TRBD1|TRBJ2-7|TRBV6-5
TGTGCCAGCAGGATACAAGGGGGCGGGCAGTACTTC
CASRIQGGGQYF
>NA|TRBD2|TRBJ2-3|TRBV29-1
TGCAGCGTTGAACACCCCTTGGGCGGGAGTGCAGATACGCAGTATTTT
CSVEHPLGGSADTQYF
>NA|TRBD1|TRBJ1-1|TRBV5-1
TGCGCCAGCAGCTTCACAGGGGGGACTGAAGCTTTCTTT
CASSFTGGTEAFF
>NA|NA|TRBJ1-5|TRBV4-2
TGTGCCAGCAGCCAAGGGGGGGCTGGGGCCTATCAGCCCCAGCATTTT
CASSQGGAGAYQPQHF
>NA|NA|TRBJ2-2|TRBV20-1
TGCAGTGCGCGAGACAGGGGGGAGCTGTTTTTT
CSARDRGELFF
>NA|NA|TRBJ2-7|TRBV28
TGTGCCAGCAGTTGGTCCTACGAGCAGTACTTC
CASSWSYEQYF
>NA|NA|TRBJ1-6|TRBV5-1
TGCGCCAGCAGCTTGCAGGCAGGGTCTGATAATTCACCCCTCCACTTT
CASSLQAGSDNSPLHF
>few|NA|TRBJ2-3|TRBV6-5
TGTGCCAGCAGTTACAGGGCGGTTAGCACAGATACGCAGTATTTT
CASSYRAVSTDTQYF
>NA|TRBD1|TRBJ2-3|TRBV5-1
TGCGCCAGCAGCTTGAGGACAGGGTGGAGCACAGATACGCAGTATTTT
CASSLRTGWSTDTQYF
>NA|NA|TRBJ1-2|TRBV5-1
TGCGCCAGCAGCAACGGGGACGGCTCAGCTAACTATGGCTACACCTTC
CASSNGDGSANYGYTF
>NA|NA|TRBJ1-2|TRBV7-3
TGTGCCAGCAGCGCGCCGGGACCCGGCTATGGCTACACCTTC
CASSAPGPGYGYTF
>NA|NA|TRBJ1-1|TRBV6-1
TGTGCCAGCAGGGGAGATTTCGAGTACACTGAAGCTTTCTTT
CASRGDFEYTEAFF
>NA|NA|TRBJ2-7|TRBV5-6
TGTGCCAGCAGCCCGGACGGGGGAATTGGTCCGCAGTACTTC
CASSPDGGIGPQYF
>NA|NA|TRBJ2-3|TRBV4-2
TGTGCCAGCAGCCAAGACGGGTTAAGAGGGAGACCCACAGATACGCAGTATTTT
CASSQDGLRGRPTDTQYF
>NA|NA|TRBJ2-1|TRBV5-1
TGCGCCAGCAGCGCGGACGGAATCACGTACAATGAGCAGTTCTTC
CASSADGITYNEQFF
>NA|TRBD1|TRBJ2-3|TRBV7-3
TGTGCCAGCAGCGAACAGGGGACAGCTAGCACAGATACGCAGTATTTT
CASSEQGTASTDTQYF
>NA|TRBD1|TRBJ2-7|TRBV25-1
TGTGCCAGCAGTGAAAATCCAGGGGGCGGCTACGAGCAGTACTTC
CASSENPGGGYEQYF
>NA|TRBD2|TRBJ2-3|TRBV6-5
TGTGCCAGCAGTTACTCGTCAGCGGGGGATCCAGATACGCAGTATTTT
CASSYSSAGDPDTQYF
>NA|TRBD1|TRBJ2-7|TRBV15
TGTGCCACCAGCACTCCGGGACAGGGGGCCAACGAGCAGTACTTC
CATSTPGQGANEQYF
>NA|TRBD2|TRBJ2-4|TRBV6-5
TGTGCCAGCAGTCCACCGGGGGGGCCGGGCATTCAGTACTTC
CASSPPGGPGIQYF
>NA|NA|TRBJ2-5|TRBV5-1
TGCGCCAGCAGCCTCTCGAGAGAGACCCAGTACTTC
CASSLSRETQYF
>NA|NA|TRBJ2-1|TRBV4-2
TGTGCCAGCAGCCAAGAAATTGCCGCATACAATGAGCAGTTCTTC
CASSQEIAAYNEQFF
>NA|NA|TRBJ1-1|TRBV7-8
TGTGCCAGCAGCTCCCAGATAGGGAACACTGAAGCTTTCTTT
CASSSQIGNTEAFF
>NA|NA|TRBJ2-5|TRBV7-9
TGTGCCAGCAGCGTGGGCAACGCTGGGACCCAGTACTTC
CASSVGNAGTQYF
>NA|NA|TRBJ2-7|TRBV7-2
TGTGCCAGCAGCTTCGAGCCACCCTACGAGCAGTACTTC
CASSFEPPYEQYF
>NA|TRBD1|TRBJ1-6|TRBV5-6
TGTGCCAGCAGCTTGGGTGGGACAGCGTCCTCACCCCTCCACTTT
CASSLGGTASSPLHF
>NA|TRBD1|TRBJ2-3|TRBV4-2
TGTGCCAGCAGCCAGGGAACACAGGGGGCGAGAACAGATACGCAGTATTTT
CASSQGTQGARTDTQYF
>NA|TRBD1|TRBJ1-5|TRBV19
TGTGCCAGTAGTAGGGGGACAGGGGAACAACAGCCCCAGCATTTT
CASSRGTGEQQPQHF
>NA|NA|TRBJ1-2|TRBV2
TGTGCCAGCAGTGGGGAATCCGTAGCCTATGGCTACACCTTC
CASSGESVAYGYTF
>NA|NA|TRBJ1-3|TRBV5-6
TGTGCCAGCAGCTTGTGGGGGGGAGGAAACACCATATATTTT
CASSLWGGGNTIYF
>NA|NA|TRBJ2-7|TRBV7-6
TGTGCCAGCAGCGTAGGCAGGGGATCCTACGAGCAGTACTTC
CASSVGRGSYEQYF
>NA|NA|TRBJ2-1|TRBV27
TGTGCCAGCAGGGTGGGTTCGGTCACCTACAATGAGCAGTTCTTC
CASRVGSVTYNEQFF
>NA|TRBD2|TRBJ2-7|TRBV6-5
TGTGCCAGCAACCCTGCTAGCGGGATTTACGAGCAGTACTTC
CASNPASGIYEQYF
>NA|NA|TRBJ2-1|TRBV10-1
TGCGCCAGCAGTGAGAGGGGCGGGATAGAGGAGCAGTTCTTC
CASSERGGIEEQFF
>NA|NA|TRBJ2-3|TRBV7-9
TGTGCCAGCAGCTTATCTGAGGCGGGTACGCAGTATTTT
CASSLSEAGTQYF
>NA|NA|TRBJ2-7|TRBV2
TGTGCCAGCAGCGCGGGCCCGGGTGAGCAGTACTTC
CASSAGPGEQYF
>few|NA|TRBJ1-1|TRBV2
TGTGCCAGCAGCGCCGGAGTCACTGAAGCTTTCTTT
CASSAGVTEAFF
>NA|TRBD2|TRBJ2-7|TRBV6-1
TGTGCCAGCAGACTTCGGGGAGGGGCAGGGTACGAGCAGTACTTC
CASRLRGGAGYEQYF
>NA|NA|TRBJ2-5|TRBV9
TGTGCCAGCAGCGTAGTTGGGGCCGGGGAGACCCAGTACTTC
CASSVVGAGETQYF
>NA|TRBD1|TRBJ1-1|TRBV18
TGTGCCAGCTCAGTACAGGGGGCTGAAGCTTTCTTT
CASSVQGAEAFF
>NA|TRBD1|TRBJ1-5|TRBV7-2
TGTGCCAGCAGCTTGACAGGGGGCGAAAGTCAGCCCCAGCATTTT
CASSLTGGESQPQHF
>NA|NA|TRBJ2-7|TRBV6-5
TGTGCCAGCAGTCGGGACGGCTCCTACGAGCAGTACTTC
CASSRDGSYEQYF
>once|NA|TRBJ2-3|TRBV7-9
TGTGCCAGCAGCTTAGAGTTGGTCTCCACAGATACGCAGTATTTT
CASSLELVSTDTQYF
>NA|TRBD1|TRBJ2-7|TRBV5-1
TGCGCCAGCAGCTCGAGGACAGGGTCTAACGAGCAGTACTTC
CASSSRTGSNEQYF
>NA|TRBD2|TRBJ2-5|TRBV5-1
TGCGCCAGCAGCGAAGGACTAGCGGGGGGGTACCAAGAGACCCAGTACTTC
CASSEGLAGGYQETQYF
>NA|TRBD2|TRBJ2-7|TRBV6-5
TGTGCCAGCAGGCGGACTAGCGGGCTTTCCTACGAGCAGTACTTC
CASRRTSGLSYEQYF
>NA|NA|TRBJ2-2|TRBV7-3
TGTGCCAGCAGCGCCTCCGGGGAGCTGTTTTTT
CASSASGELFF
>NA|NA|TRBJ2-7|TRBV28
TGTGCCAGCAGTGCATGGGCCTACGAGCAGTACTTC
CASSAWAYEQYF
>NA|TRBD2|TRBJ2-3|TRBV2
TGTGCCAGCAGAACCGGGACTAGCGGGGGCCGTGGTACGCAGTATTTT
CASRTGTSGGRGTQYF
>NA|TRBD2|TRBJ2-2|TRBV4-3
TGCGCCAGCAGCCCCCGGAGTAGCGGGGTGACCGGGGAGCTGTTTTTT
CASSPRSSGVTGELFF
>NA|TRBD1|TRBJ1-5|TRBV28
TGTGCCAGCAGTTCCCTGGACAGGGACCGGGTCAATCAGCCCCAGCATTTT
CASSSLDRDRVNQPQHF
>NA|NA|TRBJ1-1|TRBV4-2
TGTGCCAGCAGCTACCAAGTAGGGGGGAACACTGAAGCTTTCTTT
CASSYQVGGNTEAFF
>NA|NA|TRBJ1-5|TRBV6-5
TGTGCCAGCAGAGAAGGAGATTATCAGCCCCAGCATTTT
CASREGDYQPQHF
>few|TRBD2|TRBJ2-1|TRBV5-1
TGCGCCAGCAGCTTAAGTGGACTAGCGGGAGACGAGCAGTTCTTC
CASSLSGLAGDEQFF